The 27 T cell receptor beta chains below were found in one sample sequenced in a study of T cell clones after liver transplantation. Clones were sequenced by immunoSEQ multiplex PCR, and TCRdb holds only the in-frame ones, with some missing. Found here are approximately 100,000 clones, 82% of them singletons; the top ten hold over 0.9%. Source: CD4+ T cells from blood, taken before liver transplant. The receptors come from a human donor who received a liver transplant.

CDR3 coding DNA: TGCGCCAGCAGCTCCGGGACAGGGTCAGATACGCAGTATTTT. Protein sequence: CASSSGTGSDTQYF. The chain uses TRBV5-1 and TRBJ2-3, with 9 bases aligning to TRBD1. V trimming: 3 bases; J trimming: 4 bases; junction bases outside the gene matches: 3. This CDR3 spans 14 amino acids. Germline V gives CDR1 SGHRS, CDR2 YFSETQ.

As DNA, the CDR3 is TGTGCCAGCAGCTTATACGGGGGTTCTGAAGCTTTCTTT. This encodes CASSLYGGSEAFF. The genes are TRBV11-2 and TRBJ1-1; a weak D match, TRBD1 (5 bases). Trimming removed 2 bases from V and 6 bases from J, with 10 bases in between. Germline assignment: CDR1 SGHAT and CDR2 FQNNGV. The length of the CDR3 is 13 residues. Full variable domain (remainder filled in from reference TRBV11-2 and TRBJ1-1): EAGVAQSPRYKIIEKRQSVAFWCNPISGHATLYWYQQILGQGPKLLIQFQNNGVVDDSQLPKDRFSAERLKGVDSTLKIQPAKLEDSAVYLCASSLYGGSEAFFGQGTRLTVV.

V and J are TRBV7-2 and TRBJ2-3; D call uncertain. Trimming cost V 7 bases and J 0 bases, with 14 bases left between them. The germline V gene has CDR1 SGHTA and CDR2 FQGNSA. The CDR3 length is 15 residues. In DNA form, the CDR3 reads TGTGCCAGCACCATATGGGCAACTAGCACAGATACGCAGTATTTT. Translation gives CASTIWATSTDTQYF. Variable domain in full (rest from reference TRBV7-2 and TRBJ2-3): GAGVSQSPSNKVTEKGKDVELRCDPISGHTALYWYRQSLGQGLEFLIYFQGNSAPDKSGLPSDRFSAERTGGSVSTLTIQRTQQEDSAVYLCASTIWATSTDTQYFGPGTRLTVL.

CDR3 amino acids: CASSYNTGATNEKLFF. The CDR3 DNA reads TGTGCCAGCTCTTATAATACAGGGGCAACTAATGAAAAACTGTTTTTT. The V and J genes are TRBV18 and TRBJ1-4, with 7 bases aligning to TRBD1. Germline CDR1 and CDR2: KGHSH and LQKENI. The CDR3 spans 16 residues. The V and J ends lost 6 bases and 0 bases, in that order; junction bases with no gene match: 7.

The chain combines TRBV5-6 with TRBJ1-2; unclear D gene. Germline lookup yields CDR1 SGHDT and CDR2 YYEEEE. The CDR3 has 14 residues. The ends were cut back, 0 bases at V and 7 bases at J, with 13 bases in the middle. The CDR3 DNA is TGTGCCAGCAGCTTGGGAAGGCGGAGCCCTGGCTACACCTTC. Translation: CASSLGRRSPGYTF.

This clone was observed a single time. The genes are TRBV6-1 and TRBJ1-5; the D gene is possibly TRBD1 (5 bases). Trimming removed 0 bases from V and 0 bases from J, with 9 bases in between. The CDR3 consists of 16 residues. The germline CDR1 and CDR2 sequences are MNHNS and SASEGT. CDR3 coding DNA: TGTGCCAGCAGTGAAGCGGGGCCATATAGCAATCAGCCCCAGCATTTT. This gives the protein CASSEAGPYSNQPQHF.

The chain combines TRBV5-1 with TRBJ2-5; D unresolved. V shed 3 bases and J shed 4 bases, with 16 bases lying between them. The CDR3 sequence is 15 residues long. From germline, CDR1 is SGHRS and CDR2 YFSETQ. The CDR3 protein is CASSSVAAPRETQYF. The CDR3 DNA reads TGCGCCAGCAGCTCAGTCGCGGCCCCCCGAGAGACCCAGTACTTC.

V usage is TRBV5-1 and J usage is TRBJ2-7; TRBD2 is a possible D gene (6 bases). Trimming cost V 0 bases and J 3 bases, with 13 bases left between them. Germline assignment: CDR1 SGHRS and CDR2 YFSETQ. This CDR3 is built from 15 residues. CDR3 loop: CASSLGPGELYEQYF. The CDR3 DNA follows: TGCGCCAGCAGCTTGGGGCCGGGGGAGCTCTACGAGCAGTACTTC.

The chain combines TRBV28 with TRBJ2-1, with 10 bases fitting TRBD2. Unmatched junction bases numbered 3, after V lost 6 bases and J lost 4 bases. The germline V gene has CDR1 MDHEN and CDR2 SYDVKM. The CDR3 consists of 14 residues. CDR3 protein: CASRLAGRYNEQFF. The CDR3 DNA follows: TGTGCCAGCAGACTAGCGGGAAGGTACAATGAGCAGTTCTTC.

The V and J genes are TRBV29-1 and TRBJ1-1; D gene ambiguous. Germline loops: CDR1 SQVTM, CDR2 ANQGSEA. CDR3 length: 11 amino acids. Trimming pared 0 bases from V and 8 bases from J, leaving 7 bases between. CDR3 loop: CSVEETKEAFF. DNA of the CDR3: TGCAGCGTTGAAGAGACCAAGGAAGCTTTCTTT.

The rearrangement links TRBV19 to TRBJ1-1; a weak D match, TRBD1 (6 bases). The CDR3 totals 16 residues. Germline V gene sequence: CDR1 LNHDA, CDR2 SQIVND (reference sequence). Trimming took 6 bases from V and 5 from J, leaving 22 bases between them. This CDR3 is CASREGRGAQGTEAFF. CDR3 coding DNA: TGTGCCAGTAGAGAAGGTCGAGGGGCCCAGGGGACTGAAGCTTTCTTT.

V and J are TRBV5-4 and TRBJ2-1, with a tentative D call TRBD1 (6 bases). The CDR3 length is 14 residues. V lost 2 bases and J 5 bases, leaving 11 bases between the germline ends. Per germline, CDR1 SGHNT and CDR2 YYREEE (reference sequence). The CDR3 nucleotides are TGTGCCAGCAGCTTCCGGGACACCGACAATGAGCAGTTCTTC. Translated: CASSFRDTDNEQFF. Complete variable domain (other parts from reference TRBV5-4 and TRBJ2-1): ETGVTQSPTHLIKTRGQQVTLRCSSQSGHNTVSWYQQALGQGPQFIFQYYREEENGRGNFPPRFSGLQFPNYSSELNVNALELDDSALYLCASSFRDTDNEQFFGPGTRLTVL.

The chain has TRBV7-9 and TRBJ2-1; a weak D match, TRBD2 (6 bases). The CDR3 runs to 14 residues. CDR1 is SEHNR, CDR2 FQNEAQ, per germline (reference sequence). V lost 5 bases and J 1 base, leaving 9 bases between the germline ends. The CDR3 spells CASSQSGSYNEQFF. Written as DNA, the CDR3 is TGTGCCAGCAGCCAGAGCGGGTCCTACAATGAGCAGTTCTTC. Variable domain in full (rest from reference TRBV7-9 and TRBJ2-1): DTGVSQNPRHKITKRGQNVTFRCDPISEHNRLYWYRQTLGQGPEFLTYFQNEAQLEKSRLLSDRFSAERPKGSFSTLEIQRTEQGDSAMYLCASSQSGSYNEQFFGPGTRLTVL.

V usage is TRBV10-1 and J usage is TRBJ1-6, with a weak D call TRBD1 (6 bases). Trimming shortened V by 6 bases and J by 7 bases, and 7 bases separated the two germline ends. In germline, CDR1 is WNHNN, CDR2 SYGVQD (reference sequence). The CDR3 is 12 residues long. The CDR3 is CASRGQNSPLHF. CDR3 nucleotide sequence: TGCGCCAGCAGAGGACAGAATTCACCCCTCCACTTT.

The chain recombines TRBV11-2 with TRBJ2-2; D unresolved. The CDR3 has 14 amino acids. Trimming stripped 0 bases from V and 2 bases from J, with 4 bases between. Germline CDR1 reads SGHAT; CDR2 reads FQNNGV. CDR3 residues: CASSLDLNTGELFF. Here the CDR3 DNA reads TGTGCCAGCAGCTTAGATCTAAACACCGGGGAGCTGTTTTTT.

This clone came up many times. The rearrangement uses TRBV19 and TRBJ2-2, with 10 bases that match TRBD2. The CDR3 length is 16 residues. Per germline, CDR1 LNHDA and CDR2 SQIVND (reference sequence). V gave up 10 bases and J gave up 4 bases; unmatched junction bases: 12. The CDR3 loop reads CATHRIAGGITGELFF. DNA of the CDR3: TGTGCCACGCACCGAATAGCGGGAGGAATCACCGGGGAGCTGTTTTTT.

V and J are TRBV11-3 and TRBJ2-1, with TRBD2 matching 9 bases. CDR3 length: 17 amino acids. The V segment lost 3 bases and the J segment 8 bases; nucleotides outside the gene matches: 14. Germline V CDR1 and CDR2: SGHNT, YENEEA. CDR3 DNA sequence: TGTGCCAGCAGCTTCGCTCGGAGTAGCGGGAGTGACGATGAGCAGTTCTTC. Protein sequence: CASSFARSSGSDDEQFF.

A single count supports this clone. This chain links TRBV27 with TRBJ2-2; 8 nucleotides align to TRBD1. The CDR3 runs 15 residues. Germline-derived CDR1 and CDR2 are MNHEY and SMNVEV (reference sequence). The trim removed 5 bases at V and 8 bases at J, leaving 10 bases unmatched. The DNA of the CDR3 is TGTGCCAGCAGTCCAAGACAGGGGTTAGGGGGGGAGCTGTTTTTT. Its translation: CASSPRQGLGGELFF.

The table lists this clone with a count of one. The CDR3 nucleotides read TGTGCCACCGGACAGGCCATAAATCAGCCCCAGCATTTT. Its translation is CATGQAINQPQHF. V usage is TRBV28 and J usage is TRBJ1-5; 7 positions agree with TRBD1. Per germline, CDR1 MDHEN and CDR2 SYDVKM. CDR3 length equals 13 residues. V lost 10 bases and J lost 4; bases outside the gene matches: 7. The complete variable domain, with remaining parts taken from reference TRBV28 and TRBJ1-5, reads DVKVTQSSRYLVKRTGEKVFLECVQDMDHENMFWYRQDPGLGLRLIYFSYDVKMKEKGDIPEGYSVSREKKERFSLILESASTNQTSMYLCATGQAINQPQHFGDGTRLSIL.

This chain uses TRBV28 with TRBJ1-1, with TRBD1 matching 11 bases. Germline trimming cut 8 bases from V and 4 bases from J; bases unmatched to any gene: 6. Germline V lookup: CDR1 MDHEN, CDR2 SYDVKM. CDR3 length: 14 amino acids. This CDR3 reads CASGTGGWATEAFF. In nucleotides, the CDR3 is TGTGCCAGCGGGACAGGGGGATGGGCCACTGAAGCTTTCTTT.

J is TRBJ1-2 and V is TRBV15; 8 bases agree with TRBD1. Germline V gene sequence: CDR1 LNHNV, CDR2 YYDKDF (reference sequence). Trimming cost V 7 bases and J 2 bases; bases outside gene matches: 6. The CDR3 sequence is 14 residues long. CDR3 in amino acids: CATTPRTGNYGYTF. Written as DNA, the CDR3 is TGTGCCACCACCCCCCGGACAGGGAACTATGGCTACACCTTC.

DNA for the CDR3: TGTGCCAGTAGTAACATACTAGCGGGGGTCTACAATGAGCAGTTCTTC. Translated, it gives CASSNILAGVYNEQFF. The chain couples TRBV19 to TRBJ2-1; 11 bases agree with TRBD2. Germline trimming cut 4 bases from V and 3 bases from J; bases unmatched to any gene: 5. This CDR3 spans 16 amino acids. Germline values: CDR1 LNHDA, CDR2 SQIVND (reference sequence).

Here the CDR3 DNA reads TGTGCCAGCTCACCATTGGGGGGTCAAGGTATTGCAGAGACCCAGTACTTC. Its protein product is CASSPLGGQGIAETQYF. The chain has TRBV18 and TRBJ2-5, with D possibly TRBD2 on 6 matching bases. This CDR3 spans 17 amino acids. Trimming removed 2 bases at V and 4 bases at J, with 20 bases between. Germline assignment: CDR1 KGHSH and CDR2 LQKENI. The full variable domain, its missing parts supplied by reference TRBV18 and TRBJ2-5, is NAGVMQNPRHLVRRRGQEARLRCSPMKGHSHVYWYRQLPEEGLKFMVYLQKENIIDESGMPKERFSAEFPKEGPSILRIQQVVRGDSAAYFCASSPLGGQGIAETQYFGPGTRLLVL.

The rearrangement joins TRBV11-2 to TRBJ1-1; 10 nucleotides line up with TRBD1. V gave up 4 bases and J gave up 4 bases; unmatched junction bases: 3. Per the germline V gene, CDR1 is SGHAT and CDR2 is FQNNGV. This CDR3 spans 14 amino acids. The CDR3 region is CASSSDRGPTEAFF. Written as DNA, the CDR3 is TGTGCCAGCAGCTCCGACAGGGGGCCCACTGAAGCTTTCTTT.

This sequence joins TRBV5-8 and TRBJ2-7; the match to TRBD1 covers 9 bases. CDR1 is SGHTS, CDR2 YDEGEE, per germline. J lost 6 bases, V lost 4 bases, and 11 bases had no gene match. There are 15 residues in the CDR3. The CDR3 loop reads CASSVSGTGSSEQYF. The DNA for the CDR3 is TGTGCCAGCAGCGTAAGCGGGACAGGGTCGAGCGAGCAGTACTTC.

This clone was observed once. The chain couples TRBV6-5 to TRBJ1-1; a weak D match, TRBD1 (6 bases). Germline V lookup: CDR1 MNHEY, CDR2 SVGAGI. V was pared by 11 bases and J by 1 base, with 8 bases between. The CDR3 contains 11 residues. The CDR3 coding sequence is TGTGCCGCAGGGGCGAACACTGAAGCTTTCTTT. Translated, it gives CAAGANTEAFF.

This clone has ten or more counts. The chain combines TRBV7-9 with TRBJ2-7, with 14 bases that match TRBD2. The CDR3 is 17 amino acids. V shed 0 bases and J 1 base; nucleotides not matched to a gene: 2. CDR1 SEHNR and CDR2 FQNEAQ come from the germline V gene (reference sequence). The CDR3 here is CASSLATSGGASYEQYF. The CDR3 nucleotides read TGTGCCAGCAGCTTAGCGACTAGCGGGGGGGCGTCCTACGAGCAGTACTTC.